This TCR beta chain was recorded in a study of human versus mouse CDR3 diversity and MHC coevolution. Looked up from germline, CDR1 is SGHRS and CDR2 is YFSETQ. This CDR3 is built from 14 residues. J was trimmed by 3 bases and V by 4 bases; bases with no gene match: 7. The protocol was immunoSEQ multiplex PCR, while the TCRdb copy is restricted to in-frame clones and leaves out a portion. The data contain roughly 86,000 clones, around 95% of them singletons. The chain uses TRBV5-1 and TRBJ2-7; 7 nucleotides match TRBD1. Sequencing used naive CD4+ T cells from blood. The subset is: CD45RO-negative CD62L-positive naive CD4 T cells. This TCR was recovered from a person aged 30 to 69 in good health. This chain's CDR3 is CASSQTGTDYEQYF. CDR3 DNA: TGCGCCAGCAGCCAAACCGGGACAGACTACGAGCAGTACTTC.